These T cell receptor beta chains were read from a single sample in a study of blood T cell repertoires in COVID-19. The table came from immunoSEQ multiplex PCR; TCRdb's copy has only in-frame clones and leaves some out. The table records roughly 130,000 clones, roughly 77% of them present only once. Sample: peripheral blood. These receptors were taken from a woman between 65 and 79 years old with COVID-19, enrolled during active disease. The CDR3 runs from the conserved cysteine through the conserved F or W. The D gene is left open where the match is weak. Some rows have no size entry. The others give once, few or many, or a class for an expanded clone.

TRBD1 | 13 | . | TRBJ1-6 | TRBV7-3 | CASSHDRDSPLHF | TGTGCCAGCAGCCACGACAGGGATTCACCCCTCCACTTT
. | 14 | . | TRBJ1-5 | TRBV28 | CASSLWENNQPQHF | TGTGCCAGCAGTTTATGGGAGAACAATCAGCCCCAGCATTTT
TRBD2 | 17 | . | TRBJ2-2 | TRBV6-1 | CASSEAEGLAGTGELFF | TGTGCCAGCAGTGAAGCGGAGGGGTTAGCGGGGACCGGGGAGCTGTTTTTT
. | 13 | . | TRBJ2-7 | TRBV5-4 | CASSLDPIYEQYF | TGTGCCAGCAGCTTGGACCCTATTTACGAGCAGTACTTC
TRBD2 | 15 | few | TRBJ2-3 | TRBV7-8 | CASSPSGGATDTQYF | TGTGCCAGCAGCCCTAGCGGGGGGGCCACAGATACGCAGTATTTT
. | 16 | few | TRBJ2-2 | TRBV7-3 | CASSLGGIGNTGELFF | TGTGCCAGCAGCTTAGGAGGGATCGGGAACACCGGGGAGCTGTTTTTT
TRBD1 | 14 | once | TRBJ2-5 | TRBV5-1 | CASSLGQGGETQYF | TGCGCCAGCAGCCTAGGACAGGGCGGAGAGACCCAGTACTTC
. | 15 | . | TRBJ2-1 | TRBV6-5 | CASNALARSYNEQFF | TGTGCCAGCAACGCTCTAGCGAGGTCCTACAATGAGCAGTTCTTC
TRBD2 | 16 | . | TRBJ2-5 | TRBV18 | CASSPSSGGPKETQYF | TGTGCCAGCTCACCCTCTAGCGGGGGACCCAAAGAGACCCAGTACTTC
. | 14 | . | TRBJ2-2 | TRBV19 | CASTYGVGTGELFF | TGTGCCAGCACGTACGGGGTAGGGACCGGGGAGCTGTTTTTT
. | 15 | . | TRBJ2-7 | TRBV28 | CASSRRDLIPYEQYF | TGTGCCAGCAGCAGACGGGATCTTATTCCCTACGAGCAGTACTTC
. | 17 | . | TRBJ1-3 | TRBV5-6 | CASSLAGGVLSGNTIYF | TGTGCCAGCAGCTTGGCTGGGGGGGTGCTCTCTGGAAACACCATATATTTT
TRBD1 | 15 | few | TRBJ2-7 | TRBV7-2 | CASSLTTGANYEQYF | TGTGCCAGCAGCTTGACGACAGGGGCAAACTACGAGCAGTACTTC
TRBD1 | 14 | . | TRBJ1-1 | TRBV7-8 | CASSPQGLGTEAFF | TGTGCCAGCAGCCCACAGGGGCTAGGCACTGAAGCTTTCTTT
TRBD1 | 15 | . | TRBJ2-5 | TRBV6-5 | CASSTDRGGQETQYF | TGTGCCAGCAGTACCGACAGGGGGGGACAAGAGACCCAGTACTTC